These 10 T cell receptor beta chains were sequenced from one sample in a study of T cell responses to AZD1222 COVID-19 vaccine. The protocol was immunoSEQ multiplex PCR, while the TCRdb copy is restricted to in-frame clones and leaves out a portion. The sample holds more than 95,000 clones; roughly 88% are singletons and the top ten take over 8.5%. The sample consisted of peripheral blood, taken on day 0 of AZD1222 vaccination. Source of these receptors: an adult in good health.

The chain combines TRBV5-1 with TRBJ2-3; 11 nucleotides line up with TRBD2. Trimming cost V 0 bases and J 1 base; bases outside gene matches: 4. The CDR3 consists of 17 residues. Per the germline V gene, CDR1 is SGHRS and CDR2 is YFSETQ. Here the CDR3 reads CASSLASLAGGTDTQYF. The CDR3 coding sequence is TGCGCCAGCAGCTTGGCGTCACTAGCGGGGGGCACAGATACGCAGTATTTT.

This rearrangement joins TRBV29-1 to TRBJ1-2, with D perhaps TRBD1 (5 bases). The length of the CDR3 is 15 residues. The ends were cut back, 5 bases at V and 0 bases at J, with 16 bases in the middle. Germline CDR1 reads SQVTM; CDR2 reads ANQGSEA. CDR3: CSVLTVPLANYGYTF. The CDR3 nucleotides read TGCAGCGTTTTGACAGTCCCTCTAGCTAACTATGGCTACACCTTC.

V and J are TRBV18 and TRBJ1-5; D may be TRBD1 (5 bases). CDR1 and CDR2 (germline): KGHSH, LQKENI. V lost 3 bases to trimming and J lost 3 bases, with 15 bases between them. The CDR3 runs 16 residues. The CDR3 region has the DNA TGTGCCAGCTCACCTATGGGGCGTTGGGACAATCAGCCCCAGCATTTT. Amino acids: CASSPMGRWDNQPQHF.

This clone was detected only once. The chain carries TRBV6-2 or TRBV6-3 and TRBJ1-4; the D is unclear. V shed 0 bases and J shed 8 bases, with 13 bases lying between them. The germline V gene encodes CDR1 MNHEY and CDR2 SVGEGT. The CDR3 spans 15 residues. CDR3 residues: CASSYSNGKGEKLFF. The CDR3 DNA follows: TGTGCCAGCAGTTACTCGAACGGGAAAGGGGAAAAACTGTTTTTT.

The rearrangement links TRBV25-1 to TRBJ2-2; D unclear. CDR1 MGHDK and CDR2 SYGVNS come from the germline V gene. The CDR3 extends over 14 amino acids. V lost 7 bases to trimming and J lost 1 base, with 10 bases between them. CDR3 DNA: TGTGCCAGCACCACGTGGAGGAACACCGGGGAGCTGTTTTTT. It is translated as CASTTWRNTGELFF.

The rearrangement uses TRBV29-1 and TRBJ1-1; D perhaps matches TRBD1 (6 bases). Trimming stripped 6 bases from V and 10 bases from J, with 15 bases between. Germline CDR1 SQVTM, CDR2 ANQGSEA. The CDR3 extends over 11 amino acids. Written as DNA, the CDR3 is TGCAGCGTCCCTACCCAGGGGCGAGCTTTCTTT. Its translation is CSVPTQGRAFF.

The V and J genes are TRBV11-1 and TRBJ2-7; D not certain. The CDR3 length is 12 residues. V lost 2 bases to trimming and J lost 2 bases, with 4 bases between them. Per the germline V gene, CDR1 is SGHAT and CDR2 is FQDESV (reference sequence). The CDR3: CASSLSAYEQYF. The DNA of the CDR3 is TGTGCCAGCAGCTTATCAGCCTACGAGCAGTACTTC.

The J gene is TRBJ1-5, the V gene TRBV19, with a possible D match to TRBD1 (6 bases). Germline assignment: CDR1 LNHDA and CDR2 SQIVND (reference sequence). Trimming removed 5 bases from V and 4 bases from J, with 15 bases in between. This CDR3 is built from 15 residues. The CDR3 here is CASSPRQAPNQPQHF. The CDR3 nucleotides are TGTGCCAGTAGTCCCCGACAGGCCCCAAATCAGCCCCAGCATTTT.

The gene calls are TRBV19 and TRBJ2-7; D uncertain. Germline assignment: CDR1 LNHDA and CDR2 SQIVND (reference sequence). The CDR3 length is 14 residues. V lost 3 bases, J lost 2 bases, and 11 bases lay in between. The CDR3 DNA reads TGTGCCAGTAGTATTAGTACGGTGACCTACGAGCAGTACTTC. It specifies CASSISTVTYEQYF.

This chain joins TRBV2 and TRBJ1-2, with D unclear. The CDR3 length is 13 residues. V was pared by 3 bases and J by 7 bases, with 12 bases between. From germline, CDR1 is SNHLY and CDR2 FYNNEI. The CDR3 loop is CASSDVHKGGYTF. CDR3 bases: TGTGCCAGCAGTGATGTCCACAAGGGTGGCTACACCTTC. Drawing the rest from reference TRBV2 and TRBJ1-2, the complete variable domain is EPEVTQTPSHQVTQMGQEVILRCVPISNHLYFYWYRQILGQKVEFLVSFYNNEISEKSEIFDDQFSVERPDGSNFTLKIRSTKLEDSAMYFCASSDVHKGGYTFGSGTRLTVV.